The clone carrying this T cell receptor (beta chain) was observed a handful of times. What it binds is unknown. The isolated RNA, all of it, was reverse transcribed, so expressed TCRB transcripts were what got sequenced. Assay used: immunoSEQ multiplex PCR; TCRdb lists only in-frame clones, some missing. The sample holds about 140,000 clones, less than 11% seen once. This specimen belongs to a study of beta chain features in type 1 diabetes. Study conclusions and caveats: Whether TCRB rearrangement is influenced by HLA type was left unresolved in this analysis.

The sequence was collected from a man between 18 and 35 years old in good health. Sequences were obtained from naive CD4+ T cells from blood.

In DNA, the CDR3 is TGTGCCAGCAGCACGCAGGGGAACTATGGCTACACCTTC. Translating gives CASSTQGNYGYTF. The chain employs TRBV7-9 and TRBJ1-2; TRBD1 might be the D (6 bases). Germline-derived CDR1 and CDR2 are SEHNR and FQNEAQ (reference sequence). V was pared by 5 bases and J by 2 bases, with 9 bases between. This CDR3 is 13 amino acids long. Full variable domain (rest looked up from reference TRBV7-9 and TRBJ1-2): DTGVSQNPRHKITKRGQNVTFRCDPISEHNRLYWYRQTLGQGPEFLTYFQNEAQLEKSRLLSDRFSAERPKGSFSTLEIQRTEQGDSAMYLCASSTQGNYGYTFGSGTRLTVV.